This TCR beta chain was sequenced during a study of blood T cell repertoires in COVID-19. Study-level background: The study drew acute and convalescent COVID-19 samples from the United States, Italy and Spain.

Source study methods: The assay estimated nucleated cells by amplifying reference gene primers. Clones were read by immunoSEQ multiplex PCR, and TCRdb kept only the in-frame ones, dropping some. V and J calls and clone size come straight from that table; D and trimming were deduced from the DNA. The sample lists 65,000 to 80,000 clones, 75% to 90% occurring once. CDR1 and CDR2 from the germline V gene are LNHDA and SQIVND (reference sequence). This CDR3 comprises 14 residues. The V segment lost 6 bases and the J segment 11 bases; nucleotides outside the gene matches: 9. A single count supports this clone.

This sequence joins TRBV19 and TRBJ2-3; 12 positions agree with TRBD2. Specimen: peripheral blood. This sequence was found in a human donor in a cohort sampled during active COVID-19. CDR3 amino acids: CASRRLAGDWGQYF. The CDR3 DNA follows: TGTGCCAGTAGGAGACTAGCGGGGGACTGGGGGCAGTATTTT.